A single sample gave rise to the 18 T cell receptor beta chains below, sequenced in a study of T cells in Graves' hyperthyroidism and ophthalmopathy. Template material for amplifying TCR beta CDR3 regions consisted of RNA transcripts. HTBI primers drove first-round RT-PCR of the TCR CDR3. TCRdb re-analysed the multiplex PCR reads in MiXCR, keeping a single row per CDR3 protein. The sample lists approximately 560,000 distinct CDR3 sequences, less than 20% seen once, with around 6.6% in the top ten. Sequenced: blood. The receptors were sampled from a woman aged 25-40 years with Graves' hyperthyroidism.

As regards this clonotype: This may arise from a read error, as a much more abundant clone is one base away. This rearrangement joins TRBV30 to TRBJ2-7, with D perhaps assigned TRBD1 or TRBD2 (5 bases each). This CDR3 comprises 13 residues. Trimming took off 4 bases at V and 2 bases at J, with 12 bases between the two ends. CDR1 is GTSNPN, CDR2 SVGIG, per germline (reference sequence). The CDR3 DNA sequence: TGTGCCTGGACCGGGGCGCCAACCTACGAGCAGTACTTC. It codes for CAWTGAPTYEQYF. Full variable domain (rest looked up from reference TRBV30 and TRBJ2-7): SQTIHQWPATLVQPVGSPLSLECTVEGTSNPNLYWYRQAAGRGLQLLFYSVGIGQISSEVPQNLSASRPQDRQFILSSKKLLLSDSGFYLCAWTGAPTYEQYFGPGTRLTVT.

This clonotype has a count of ten or more. This chain uses TRBV29-1 with TRBJ1-1; possibly TRBD1 for D (5 bases). CDR1 is SQVTM, CDR2 ANQGSEA, per germline. The CDR3 sequence is 15 residues long. V lost 0 bases, J lost 1 base, and 12 bases lay in between. CDR3 sequence (DNA): TGCAGCGTTGAAGATCTCTGGGGGAAGAACACTGAAGCTTTCTTT. As protein: CSVEDLWGKNTEAFF.

The chain recombines TRBV7-2 with TRBJ2-5; 9 bases match TRBD2. This CDR3 has 15 residues. Trimming took 7 bases from V and 4 from J; bases not matched to a gene: 10. Germline CDR1 SGHTA, CDR2 FQGNSA. The CDR3 DNA sequence: TGTGCCAGCAACCCTACTCTAGCGGGATTAGAGACCCAGTACTTC. It codes for CASNPTLAGLETQYF.

The rearrangement links TRBV20-1 to TRBJ2-1; D possibly corresponds to TRBD1 (8 bases). Germline loops: CDR1 DFQATT, CDR2 SNEGSKA (reference sequence). V was trimmed by 0 bases and J by 7 bases, leaving 22 bases between them. This CDR3 has 17 amino acids. The CDR3 bases are TGCAGTGCTAGAGATGGGGGGGCAGGACAGGGCAGGAATGAGCAGTTCTTC. This sequence encodes CSARDGGAGQGRNEQFF.

This clonotype was picked up many times. The chain has TRBV7-9 and TRBJ2-1; no clear D gene. This CDR3 is built from 14 residues. The V end lost 5 bases, the J end lost 10 bases, and 18 bases lay between the germline ends. Germline CDR1 reads SEHNR; CDR2 reads FQNEAQ (reference sequence). As DNA, the CDR3 is TGTGCCAGCAGCCCGATCGTGGTGTGGGCAGAGCAGTTCTTC. It is translated as CASSPIVVWAEQFF. Full variable domain (remainder filled in from reference TRBV7-9 and TRBJ2-1): DTGVSQNPRHKITKRGQNVTFRCDPISEHNRLYWYRQTLGQGPEFLTYFQNEAQLEKSRLLSDRFSAERPKGSFSTLEIQRTEQGDSAMYLCASSPIVVWAEQFFGPGTRLTVL.

This sequence joins TRBV6-1 and TRBJ2-2, with 12 bases that match TRBD2. V was clipped by 7 bases and J by 4 bases; unmatched bases: 4. This CDR3 is built from 15 residues. Germline loops: CDR1 MNHNS, CDR2 SASEGT. In DNA, the CDR3 is TGTGCCAGCAAGACGGGACTAGCGGGCACCGGGGAGCTGTTTTTT. Protein: CASKTGLAGTGELFF.

This clonotype was detected many times. V usage is TRBV2 and J usage is TRBJ1-1; no firm D call. CDR1 and CDR2 (germline): SNHLY, FYNNEI. There are 11 residues in the CDR3. The germline V and J ends were trimmed by 7 bases and 5 bases, with 8 bases remaining between them. The CDR3 nucleotides read TGTGCCAGCAACGGATATACTGAAGCTTTCTTT. This translates into CASNGYTEAFF.

The chain recombines TRBV10-1 with TRBJ2-3; possibly TRBD1 for D (5 bases). This CDR3 spans 14 amino acids. The ends were cut back, 2 bases at V and 3 bases at J, with 9 bases in the middle. The V gene's germline CDR1 is WNHNN and CDR2 SYGVQD (reference sequence). The CDR3 spells CASSEGQPTDTQYF. Here the CDR3 DNA reads TGCGCCAGCAGTGAGGGACAACCGACAGATACGCAGTATTTT.

In regard to this clonotype: A read error may explain this, as a much larger clone is one base away. The chain joins TRBV28 to TRBJ2-1; the D gene is possibly TRBD1 (5 bases). The CDR3 length is 12 residues. Germline values: CDR1 MDHEN, CDR2 SYDVKM. The CDR3 coding sequence is TGTGCCAGCAGTTTCCTGGACAATGAGCGGTTCTTC. It is translated as CASSFLDNERFF. Complete variable domain (other parts from reference TRBV28 and TRBJ2-1): DVKVTQSSRYLVKRTGEKVFLECVQDMDHENMFWYRQDPGLGLRLIYFSYDVKMKEKGDIPEGYSVSREKKERFSLILESASTNQTSMYLCASSFLDNERFFGPGTRLTVL.

This clonotype was detected many times. The rearrangement uses TRBV20-1 and TRBJ2-2; TRBD2 matches 7 bases. CDR1 is DFQATT, CDR2 SNEGSKA, per germline (reference sequence). The CDR3 spans 13 residues. V shed 6 bases, J shed 3 bases, and the junction held 4 bases outside the gene matches. The CDR3 here is CSARRGDTGELFF. The DNA for the CDR3 is TGCAGTGCGCGACGGGGGGACACCGGGGAGCTGTTTTTT.

V is TRBV4-1 and J is TRBJ2-4; 16 nucleotides align to TRBD2. V shed 1 base and J 6 bases; nucleotides not matched to a gene: 9. Germline V CDR1 and CDR2: MGHRA, YSYEKL. This CDR3 spans 19 amino acids. CDR3 nucleotide sequence: TGCGCCAGCAGCCAAGTGGGGCAGGGACTAGCGGGAGGGGGAAACATTCAGTACTTC. This sequence encodes CASSQVGQGLAGGGNIQYF.

This clonotype was picked up a small number of times. V is TRBV30 and J is TRBJ2-2, with 10 bases identical to TRBD2. J gave up 5 bases and V 2 bases, and 14 bases lay outside the gene matches. This CDR3 is built from 18 residues. Looked up from germline, CDR1 is GTSNPN and CDR2 is SVGIG (reference sequence). CDR3 in amino acids: CAWSTIPPSGSRTGELFF. The DNA for the CDR3 is TGTGCCTGGAGTACCATTCCCCCTAGCGGGAGTCGGACCGGGGAGCTGTTTTTT.

This clonotype has a handful of counts. This chain joins TRBV19 and TRBJ2-1; 12 bases fit TRBD1. This CDR3 spans 16 amino acids. V was clipped by 9 bases and J by 7 bases; unmatched bases: 13. Germline V gives CDR1 LNHDA, CDR2 SQIVND (reference sequence). The DNA for the CDR3 is TGTGCCAGCACAAGTCAAGGGACAGGGGGCTCGAATGAGCAGTTCTTC. It encodes CASTSQGTGGSNEQFF.

The sample holds a few counts of this clonotype. The genes are TRBV6-1 and TRBJ1-1; TRBD1 aligns across 7 bases. Per the germline V gene, CDR1 is MNHNS and CDR2 is SASEGT. CDR3 size: 13 residues. After removal of 5 bases from V and 8 bases from J, the junction contained 8 bases not matched to a gene. CDR3 region: CASSRTGVGEAFF. The CDR3 DNA sequence: TGTGCCAGCAGTCGTACAGGGGTGGGGGAAGCTTTCTTT.

This clonotype was observed many times. V gene TRBV3-1 combines with J gene TRBJ2-3, with D unclear. CDR1 and CDR2 (germline): LGHDT, YNNKEL (reference sequence). The CDR3 has 17 residues. V was trimmed by 4 bases and J by 2 bases, leaving 19 bases between them. The DNA for the CDR3 is TGTGCCAGCAGCCGAGGTCCAAGTAGGCGTACCACAGATACGCAGTATTTT. Its protein product is CASSRGPSRRTTDTQYF.

The rearrangement joins TRBV6-1 to TRBJ2-1, with 8 bases lining up with TRBD2. There are 17 residues in the CDR3. Germline CDR1 is MNHNS and CDR2 is SASEGT. The ends lost 7 bases at V and 4 bases at J; junction bases unmatched: 15. CDR3 in DNA: TGTGCCAGCATAGGTAGTTTGGGCGGGAGGTATTACAATGAGCAGTTCTTC. It translates to CASIGSLGGRYYNEQFF.

Written as DNA, the CDR3 is TGTGCCAGCAGCGTGACAGGGGCTAATGAAAAACTGTTTTTT. This codes for CASSVTGANEKLFF. The chain is built from TRBV9 and TRBJ1-4, with TRBD1 matching 8 bases. The CDR3 has 14 residues. Germline-derived CDR1 and CDR2 are SGDLS and YYNGEE. Germline trimming cut 2 bases from V and 3 bases from J; bases unmatched to any gene: 0.

The chain has TRBV6-1 and TRBJ2-3; D is unresolved. With 8 bases removed from V and 2 bases from J, the gap between germline ends came to 11 bases. In germline, CDR1 is MNHNS, CDR2 SASEGT. CDR3 length equals 13 residues. Here the CDR3 DNA reads TGTGCCAGCTATAGCACACTCACAGATACGCAGTATTTT. Its protein product is CASYSTLTDTQYF.